The clone carrying this T cell receptor (beta chain) was picked up many times. Its antigen is undetermined. This sample is drawn from a study of naive and memory T cell subsets. General study points: This RNA-based method may be sensitive to activation-related transcript changes.

In germline, CDR1 is MDHEN, CDR2 SYDVKM. CDR3 size: 16 residues. V lost 7 bases to trimming and J lost 2 bases, with 21 bases between them. The SP2 primer and nested alpha and beta constant region primers amplified ligated cDNA in four rounds. Alpha and beta constant region primers primed reverse transcription for blood and skin samples. TCRdb re-derived calls from the UMI-ligation and nested PCR reads in MiXCR, one entry per CDR3 protein. The sample lists around 35,000 distinct CDR3 sequences, roughly 9.6% occurring once. Stated treatment: skin biopsy from PPD injection site in Mantoux-positive individual. An oligonucleotide containing a UMI was ligated to the 3' end of TCR cDNA. Skin biopsies came from PPD injection sites in Mantoux-positive individuals.

This specimen was skin, taken from a tuberculin skin test site. V and J are TRBV28 and TRBJ2-7; perhaps TRBD2 as D (6 bases). This receptor was taken from an adult in good health. The CDR3 nucleotides are TGTGCCAGCACCTCGCCGGCAACCCGCGGGGCCTACGAGCAGTACTTC. This gives the protein CASTSPATRGAYEQYF.